The clone carrying this T cell receptor (beta chain) turned up a few times. MiXCR, run by TCRdb on the 5' RACE reads, gives a single entry per CDR3 protein. Of 250,000 to 350,000 distinct CDR3 sequences in the sample, 7.5% to 9% were seen once. V shed 11 bases and J 4 bases; nucleotides not matched to a gene: 15. CDR1 and CDR2 (germline): SEHNR, FQNEAQ (reference sequence). CDR3 length equals 17 residues. The data are from a study of T cells after yellow fever vaccination. Source: CD4+ T cells sorted from PBMCs, taken 5 days after the yellow fever booster vaccination. This chain links TRBV7-9 with TRBJ2-6; 9 bases map to TRBD1. The source is a young man who received the YFV17D yellow fever vaccine. Written as DNA, the CDR3 is TGTGCCCTGAAGGGGACAGGGCGTATTTCGGGGGCCAACGTCCTGACTTTC. Protein product: CALKGTGRISGANVLTF.